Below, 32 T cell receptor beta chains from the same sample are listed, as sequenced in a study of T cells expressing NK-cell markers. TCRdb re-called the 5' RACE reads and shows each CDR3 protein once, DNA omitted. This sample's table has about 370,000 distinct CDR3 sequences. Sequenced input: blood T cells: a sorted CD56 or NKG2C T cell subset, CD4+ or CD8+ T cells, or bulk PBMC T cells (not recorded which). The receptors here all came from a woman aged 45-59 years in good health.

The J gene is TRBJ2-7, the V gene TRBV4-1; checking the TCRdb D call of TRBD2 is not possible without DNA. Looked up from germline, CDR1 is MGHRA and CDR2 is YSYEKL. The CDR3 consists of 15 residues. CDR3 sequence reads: CASSRGLAGTYEQYF.

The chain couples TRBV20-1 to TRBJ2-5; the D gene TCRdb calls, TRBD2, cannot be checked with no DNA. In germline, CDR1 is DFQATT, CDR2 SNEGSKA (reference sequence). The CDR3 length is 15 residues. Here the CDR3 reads CSASGTSGRQETQYF.

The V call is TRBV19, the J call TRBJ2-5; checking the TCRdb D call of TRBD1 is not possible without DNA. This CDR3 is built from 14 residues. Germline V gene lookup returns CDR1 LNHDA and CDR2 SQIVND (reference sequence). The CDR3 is CASSISKGVETQYF.

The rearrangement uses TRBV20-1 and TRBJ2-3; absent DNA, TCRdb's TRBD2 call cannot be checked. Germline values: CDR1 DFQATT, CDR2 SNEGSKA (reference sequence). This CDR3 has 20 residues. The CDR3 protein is CSAGTSLAGGSGALTDTQYF.

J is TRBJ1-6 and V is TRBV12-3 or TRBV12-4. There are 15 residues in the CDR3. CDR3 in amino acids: CASSLAIPDNSPLHF.

CDR3 sequence reads: CASSFDSDPYNEQFF. The chain recombines TRBV4-1 with TRBJ2-1. CDR1 and CDR2 from the germline V gene are MGHRA and YSYEKL. This CDR3 region has 15 residues.

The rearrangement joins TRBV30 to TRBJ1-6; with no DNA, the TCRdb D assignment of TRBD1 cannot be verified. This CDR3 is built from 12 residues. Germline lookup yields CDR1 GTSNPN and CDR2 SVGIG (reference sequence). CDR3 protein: CALGQGNSPLHF. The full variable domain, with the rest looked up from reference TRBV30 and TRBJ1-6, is SQTIHQWPATLVQPVGSPLSLECTVEGTSNPNLYWYRQAAGRGLQLLFYSVGIGQISSEVPQNLSASRPQDRQFILSSKKLLLSDSGFYLCALGQGNSPLHFGNGTRLTVT.

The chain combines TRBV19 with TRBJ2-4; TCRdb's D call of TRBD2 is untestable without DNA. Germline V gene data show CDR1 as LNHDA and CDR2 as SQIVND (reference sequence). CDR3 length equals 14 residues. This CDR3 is CASSSRLERNIQYF.

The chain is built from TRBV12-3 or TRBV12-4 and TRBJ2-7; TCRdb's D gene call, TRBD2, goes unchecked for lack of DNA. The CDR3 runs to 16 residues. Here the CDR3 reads CASSLSSGRAGNEQYF.

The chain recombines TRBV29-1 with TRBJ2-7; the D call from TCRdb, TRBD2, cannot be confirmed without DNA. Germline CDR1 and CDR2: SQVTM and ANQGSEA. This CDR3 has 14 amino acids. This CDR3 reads CSVEDPSGAYEQYF.

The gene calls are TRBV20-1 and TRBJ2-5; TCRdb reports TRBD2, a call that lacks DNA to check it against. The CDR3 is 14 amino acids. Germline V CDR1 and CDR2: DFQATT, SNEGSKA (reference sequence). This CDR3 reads CSARRSAGQETQYF.

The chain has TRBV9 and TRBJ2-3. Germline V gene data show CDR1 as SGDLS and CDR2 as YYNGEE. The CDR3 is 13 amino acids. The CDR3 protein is CASSNRGADTQYF.

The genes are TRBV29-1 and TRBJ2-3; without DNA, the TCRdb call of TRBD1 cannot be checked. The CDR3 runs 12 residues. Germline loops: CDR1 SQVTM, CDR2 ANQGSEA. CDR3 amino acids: CSVDRGWDTQYF.

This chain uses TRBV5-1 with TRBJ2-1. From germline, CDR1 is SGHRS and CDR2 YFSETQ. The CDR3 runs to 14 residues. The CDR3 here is CASSLARGDNEQFF.

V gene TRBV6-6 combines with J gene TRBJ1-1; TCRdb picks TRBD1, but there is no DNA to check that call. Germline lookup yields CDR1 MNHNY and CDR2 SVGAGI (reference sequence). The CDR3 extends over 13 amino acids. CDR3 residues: CASTGVSLLLAFF.

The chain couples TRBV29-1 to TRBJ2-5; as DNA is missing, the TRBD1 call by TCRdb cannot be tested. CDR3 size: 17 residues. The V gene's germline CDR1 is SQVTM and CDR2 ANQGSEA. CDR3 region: CSVEEERGPRPKETQYF.

CDR3 amino acids: CASSQDPVAAVNTGELFF. The chain uses TRBV14 and TRBJ2-2; the TCRdb call, TRBD2, lacks DNA for checking. CDR1 is SGHDN, CDR2 FVKESK, per germline. This CDR3 has 18 amino acids. Full variable domain (missing parts from reference TRBV14 and TRBJ2-2): EAGVTQFPSHSVIEKGQTVTLRCDPISGHDNLYWYRRVMGKEIKFLLHFVKESKQDESGMPNNRFLAERTGGTYSTLKVQPAELEDSGVYFCASSQDPVAAVNTGELFFGEGSRLTVL.

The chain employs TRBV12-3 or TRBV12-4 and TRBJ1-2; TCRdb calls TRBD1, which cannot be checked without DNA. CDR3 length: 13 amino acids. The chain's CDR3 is CASNPTGSGGYTF.

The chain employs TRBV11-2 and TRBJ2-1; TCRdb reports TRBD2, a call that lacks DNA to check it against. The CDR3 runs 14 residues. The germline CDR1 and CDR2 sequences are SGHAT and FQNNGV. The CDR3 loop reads CASSSLKVYNEQFF.

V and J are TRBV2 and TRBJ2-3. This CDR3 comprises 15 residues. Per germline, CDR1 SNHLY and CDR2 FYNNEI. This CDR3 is CASSEGHSSTDTQYF.

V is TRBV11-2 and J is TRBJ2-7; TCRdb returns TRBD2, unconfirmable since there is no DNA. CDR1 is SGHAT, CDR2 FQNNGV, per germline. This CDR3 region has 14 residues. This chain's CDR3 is CASSLASGRTEQYF.

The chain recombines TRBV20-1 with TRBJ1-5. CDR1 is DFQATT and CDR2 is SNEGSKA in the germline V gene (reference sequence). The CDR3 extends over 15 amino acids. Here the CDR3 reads CSAGARRGSNQPQHF.

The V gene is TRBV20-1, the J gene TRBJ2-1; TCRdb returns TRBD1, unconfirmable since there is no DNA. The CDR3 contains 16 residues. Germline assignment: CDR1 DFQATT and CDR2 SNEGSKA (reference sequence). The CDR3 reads CSVRGPAAFSYNEQFF.

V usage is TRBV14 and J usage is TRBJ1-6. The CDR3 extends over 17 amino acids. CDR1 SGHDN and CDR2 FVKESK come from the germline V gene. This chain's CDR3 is CASSQDRREHHNSPLHF. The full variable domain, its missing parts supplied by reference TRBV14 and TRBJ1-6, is EAGVTQFPSHSVIEKGQTVTLRCDPISGHDNLYWYRRVMGKEIKFLLHFVKESKQDESGMPNNRFLAERTGGTYSTLKVQPAELEDSGVYFCASSQDRREHHNSPLHFGNGTRLTVT.

The chain's CDR3 is CASSLRDREWGEQFF. This chain connects TRBV5-1 to TRBJ2-1; TCRdb returns TRBD1, unconfirmable since there is no DNA. Germline CDR1 SGHRS, CDR2 YFSETQ. The CDR3 is 15 amino acids.

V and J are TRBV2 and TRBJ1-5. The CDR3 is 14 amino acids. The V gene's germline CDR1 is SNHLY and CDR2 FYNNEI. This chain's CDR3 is CASSVLNSNQPQHF.

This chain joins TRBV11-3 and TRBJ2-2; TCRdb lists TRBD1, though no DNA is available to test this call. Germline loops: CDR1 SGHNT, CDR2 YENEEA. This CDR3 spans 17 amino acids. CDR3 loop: CASSYPRGRPNTGELFF.

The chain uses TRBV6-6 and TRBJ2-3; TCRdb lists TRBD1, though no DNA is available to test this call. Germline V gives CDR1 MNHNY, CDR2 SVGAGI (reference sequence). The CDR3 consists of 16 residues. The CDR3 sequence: CASSYWGGGYEDTQYF.

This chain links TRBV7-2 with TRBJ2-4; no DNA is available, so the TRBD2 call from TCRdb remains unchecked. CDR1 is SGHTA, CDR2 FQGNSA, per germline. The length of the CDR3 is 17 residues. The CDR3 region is CASSLIAGAIAKNIQYF.

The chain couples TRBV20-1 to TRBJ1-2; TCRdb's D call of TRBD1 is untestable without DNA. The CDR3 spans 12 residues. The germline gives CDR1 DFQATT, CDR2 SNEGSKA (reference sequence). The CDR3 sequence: CSASLAGQGYTF.

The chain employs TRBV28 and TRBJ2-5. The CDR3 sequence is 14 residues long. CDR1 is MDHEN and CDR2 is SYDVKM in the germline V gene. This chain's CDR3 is CASSLSYDTETQYF.

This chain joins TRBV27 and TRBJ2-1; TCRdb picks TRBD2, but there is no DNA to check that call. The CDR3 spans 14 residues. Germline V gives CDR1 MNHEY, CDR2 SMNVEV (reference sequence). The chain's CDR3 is CATKAGGPYNEQFF.